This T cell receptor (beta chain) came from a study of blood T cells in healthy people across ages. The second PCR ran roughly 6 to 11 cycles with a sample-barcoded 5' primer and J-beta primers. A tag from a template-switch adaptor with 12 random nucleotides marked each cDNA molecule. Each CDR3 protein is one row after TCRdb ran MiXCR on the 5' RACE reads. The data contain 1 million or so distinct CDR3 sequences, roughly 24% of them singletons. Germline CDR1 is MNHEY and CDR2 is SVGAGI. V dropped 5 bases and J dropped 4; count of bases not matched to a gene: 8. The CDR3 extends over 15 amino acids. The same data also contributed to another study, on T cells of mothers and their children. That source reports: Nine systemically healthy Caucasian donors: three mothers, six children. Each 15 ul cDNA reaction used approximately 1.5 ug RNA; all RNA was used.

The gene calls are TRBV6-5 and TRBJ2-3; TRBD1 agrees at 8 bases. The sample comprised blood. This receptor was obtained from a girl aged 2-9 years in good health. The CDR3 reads CASSNPEQGADTQYF. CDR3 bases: TGTGCCAGCAGTAACCCCGAACAGGGGGCAGATACGCAGTATTTT.